This T cell receptor beta chain originates from a study of T cell responses to AZD1222 COVID-19 vaccine. Study-wide results and caveats: Vaccine-associated CD4 TCRs spanned spike, dominant at 160-218 and 743-854. Vaccination with two AZD1222 doses was followed by a rise in Spike-specific TCR breadth and depth. AZD1222 recipients seropositive at baseline numbered only six or seven. White British ancestry dominated among donors, who included more females, and clonal diversity was possibly underestimated.

On this clone itself: What it recognizes is unknown.

The CDR3 runs 15 residues. Germline loops: CDR1 LGHNT, CDR2 FRNRAP. V lost 7 bases to trimming and J lost 8 bases; unmatched junction nucleotides: 14. Some clones are missing from TCRdb's copy, which holds only in-frame ones; the method was immunoSEQ multiplex PCR. The sample records 80,000 or so clones, more than 85% being singletons. Sequencing was performed on peripheral blood, taken 28 days after the second AZD1222 dose. This sequence originates from an adult who received the AZD1222 COVID-19 vaccine. The genes are TRBV12-5 and TRBJ1-2; TRBD1 matches 9 bases. The CDR3 DNA sequence: TGTGCTAGTGCGCGTGAGGTACAGGGGGCAAGAGGCTACACCTTC. It specifies CASAREVQGARGYTF.